This note documents a single TCR beta chain sequence. There are 15 residues in the CDR3. CDR1 SEHNR and CDR2 FQNEAQ come from the germline V gene (reference sequence). V shed 3 bases, J shed 2 bases, and the junction held 6 bases outside the gene matches. The data are from a study of T cells in Graves' hyperthyroidism and ophthalmopathy. Researchers took RNA transcripts and amplified the TCR beta CDR3 regions from them. The HTBI primer set was used in a first-round RT-PCR of the TCR CDR3. Via MiXCR, TCRdb re-called the multiplex PCR reads, giving one row per CDR3 protein. Of around 250,000 distinct CDR3 sequences in the sample, about 14% were seen once.

This TCR was sampled from a woman in her forties with Graves' hyperthyroidism that later progressed to Graves' ophthalmopathy. Sequenced input: blood. V is TRBV7-9 and J is TRBJ2-5, with 7 bases that match TRBD1. CDR3 DNA: TGTGCCAGCAGCTTGGGTCCGGGACAGCAAGAGACCCAGTACTTC. This codes for CASSLGPGQQETQYF.